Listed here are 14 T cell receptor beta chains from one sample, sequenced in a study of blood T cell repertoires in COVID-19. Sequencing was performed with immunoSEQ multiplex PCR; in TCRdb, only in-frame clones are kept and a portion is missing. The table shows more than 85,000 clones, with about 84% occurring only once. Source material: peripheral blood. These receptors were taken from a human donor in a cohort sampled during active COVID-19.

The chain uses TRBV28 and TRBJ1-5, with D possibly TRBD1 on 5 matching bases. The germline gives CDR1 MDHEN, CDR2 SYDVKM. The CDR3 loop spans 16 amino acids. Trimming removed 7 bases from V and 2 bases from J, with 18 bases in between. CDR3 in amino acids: CASNPVGGDGNQPQHF. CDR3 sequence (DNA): TGTGCCAGCAATCCCGTGGGGGGTGATGGCAATCAGCCCCAGCATTTT. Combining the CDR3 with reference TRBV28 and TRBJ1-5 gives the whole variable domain DVKVTQSSRYLVKRTGEKVFLECVQDMDHENMFWYRQDPGLGLRLIYFSYDVKMKEKGDIPEGYSVSREKKERFSLILESASTNQTSMYLCASNPVGGDGNQPQHFGDGTRLSIL.

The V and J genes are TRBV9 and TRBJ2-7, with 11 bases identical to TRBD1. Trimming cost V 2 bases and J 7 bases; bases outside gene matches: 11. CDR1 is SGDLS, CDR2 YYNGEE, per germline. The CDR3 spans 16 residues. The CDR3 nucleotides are TGTGCCAGCAGCGTTCAAGCCGGGACAGGGGGTACAGAGCAGTACTTC. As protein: CASSVQAGTGGTEQYF.

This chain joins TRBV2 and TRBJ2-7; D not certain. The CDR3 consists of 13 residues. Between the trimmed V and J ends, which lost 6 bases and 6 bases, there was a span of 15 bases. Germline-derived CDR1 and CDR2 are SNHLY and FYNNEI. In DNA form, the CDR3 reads TGTGCCAGCAGAACCAAGCGAAATTTCGAGCAGTACTTC. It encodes CASRTKRNFEQYF.

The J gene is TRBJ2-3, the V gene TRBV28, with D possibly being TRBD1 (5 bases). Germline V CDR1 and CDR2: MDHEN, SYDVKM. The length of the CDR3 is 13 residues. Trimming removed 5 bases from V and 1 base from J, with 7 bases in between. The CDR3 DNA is TGTGCCAGCAGTGTGACAGGCACAGATACGCAGTATTTT. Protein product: CASSVTGTDTQYF.

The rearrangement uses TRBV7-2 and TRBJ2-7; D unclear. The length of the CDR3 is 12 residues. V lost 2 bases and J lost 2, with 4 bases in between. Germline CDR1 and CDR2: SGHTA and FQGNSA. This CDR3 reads CASSLNTYEQYF. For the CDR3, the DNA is TGTGCCAGCAGCTTAAATACCTACGAGCAGTACTTC.

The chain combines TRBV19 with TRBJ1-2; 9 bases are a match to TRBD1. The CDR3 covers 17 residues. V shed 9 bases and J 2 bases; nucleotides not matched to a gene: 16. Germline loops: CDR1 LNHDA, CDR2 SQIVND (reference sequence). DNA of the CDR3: TGTGCCAGCCACCAACGGGACAGGGAGAGGGGAAACTATGGCTACACCTTC. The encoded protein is CASHQRDRERGNYGYTF. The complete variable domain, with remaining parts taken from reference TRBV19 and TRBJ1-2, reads DGGITQSPKYLFRKEGQNVTLSCEQNLNHDAMYWYRQDPGQGLRLIYYSQIVNDFQKGDIAEGYSVSREKKESFPLTVTSAQKNPTAFYLCASHQRDRERGNYGYTFGSGTRLTVV.

The CDR3 sequence: CASSTGTSGRPTDTQYF. DNA for the CDR3: TGCGCCAGCAGCACGGGGACTAGCGGGAGGCCCACAGATACGCAGTATTTT. The V and J genes are TRBV5-1 and TRBJ2-3, with 15 bases matching TRBD2. CDR3 length: 17 amino acids. Germline V gives CDR1 SGHRS, CDR2 YFSETQ. Trimming at V came to 4 bases and at J to 2 bases, leaving 5 bases not matched to a gene.

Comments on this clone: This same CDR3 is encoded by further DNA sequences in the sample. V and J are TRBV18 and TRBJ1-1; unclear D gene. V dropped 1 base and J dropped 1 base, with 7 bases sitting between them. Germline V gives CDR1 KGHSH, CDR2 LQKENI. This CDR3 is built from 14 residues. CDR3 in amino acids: CASSPQEGNTEAFF. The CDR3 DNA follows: TGTGCCAGCTCACCACAGGAGGGGAACACTGAAGCTTTCTTT.

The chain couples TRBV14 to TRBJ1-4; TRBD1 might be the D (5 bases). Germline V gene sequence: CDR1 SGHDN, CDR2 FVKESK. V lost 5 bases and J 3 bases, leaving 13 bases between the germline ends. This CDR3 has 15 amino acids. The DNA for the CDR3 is TGTGCCAGCAGCGGACGAACAGGTGCTAATGAAAAACTGTTTTTT. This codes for CASSGRTGANEKLFF.

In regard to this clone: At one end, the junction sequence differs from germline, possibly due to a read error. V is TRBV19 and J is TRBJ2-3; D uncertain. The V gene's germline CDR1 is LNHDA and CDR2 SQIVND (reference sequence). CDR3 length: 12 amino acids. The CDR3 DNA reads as TGTGCCAGTAGTGTAGATATCGATACGCAGTATTTT. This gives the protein CASSVDIDTQYF.

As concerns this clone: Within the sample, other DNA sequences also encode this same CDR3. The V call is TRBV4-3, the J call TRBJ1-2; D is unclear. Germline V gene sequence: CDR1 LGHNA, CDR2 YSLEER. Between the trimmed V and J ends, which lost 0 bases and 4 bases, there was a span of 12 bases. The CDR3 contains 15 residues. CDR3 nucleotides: TGCGCCAGCAGCCAAGATCGGGTCTCGTCCTATGGCTACACCTTC. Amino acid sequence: CASSQDRVSSYGYTF.

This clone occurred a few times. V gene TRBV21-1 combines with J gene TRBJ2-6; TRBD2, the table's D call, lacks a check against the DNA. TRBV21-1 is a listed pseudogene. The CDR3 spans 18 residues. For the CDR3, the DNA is TGTGCCAGCAGGCGAACAGGGAGGGCAGTGGATGGGGCCAACGTCCTGACTTTC. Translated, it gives CASRRTGRAVDGANVLTF.

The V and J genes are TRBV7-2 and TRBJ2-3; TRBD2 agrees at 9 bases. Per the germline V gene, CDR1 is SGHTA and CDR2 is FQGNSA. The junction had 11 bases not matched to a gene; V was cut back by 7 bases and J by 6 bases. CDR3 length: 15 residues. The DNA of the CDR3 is TGTGCCAGCACACAATCCTTAGCGGGGGCGGATACGCAGTATTTT. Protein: CASTQSLAGADTQYF.

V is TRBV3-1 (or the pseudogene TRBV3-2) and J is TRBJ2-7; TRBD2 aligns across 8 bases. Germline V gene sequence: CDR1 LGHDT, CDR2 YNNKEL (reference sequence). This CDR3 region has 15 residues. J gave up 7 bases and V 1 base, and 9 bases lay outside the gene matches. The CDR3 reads CASSQAPAGVGEQYF. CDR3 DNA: TGTGCCAGCAGCCAAGCCCCAGCGGGAGTGGGTGAGCAGTACTTC.